This passage covers 5 T cell receptor beta chains from one sample sequenced in a study of control samples from healthy donors and cancer patients. Repertoires were generated with immunoSEQ multiplex PCR, while TCRdb's copy carries only in-frame clones and drops some. The sample carries tens of thousands of clones, 89% recorded once. Sequenced sample: blood. The receptors were gathered from a man aged 45-60 years in good health.

This clone was picked up one time. The chain is built from TRBV5-1 and TRBJ1-1, with unresolved D. CDR3 length equals 14 residues. Germline CDR1 is SGHRS and CDR2 is YFSETQ. Trimming took off 0 bases at V and 1 base at J, with 7 bases between the two ends. CDR3 in DNA: TGCGCCAGCAGCTTGGACGGTGGGAACACTGAAGCTTTCTTT. It encodes CASSLDGGNTEAFF.

V usage is TRBV18 and J usage is TRBJ2-7; perhaps D is TRBD1 or TRBD2 (5 bases each). Germline CDR1 and CDR2: KGHSH and LQKENI. The ends were cut back, 1 base at V and 0 bases at J, with 19 bases in the middle. The CDR3 is made up of 18 amino acids. The CDR3 DNA sequence: TGTGCCAGCTCACCACGAAGTCTTAGGATGGGGGACTCCTACGAGCAGTACTTC. Its protein product is CASSPRSLRMGDSYEQYF.

The chain has TRBV6-2 or TRBV6-3 and TRBJ1-6; TRBD1 is a possible D gene (5 bases). This CDR3 comprises 12 residues. V gave up 2 bases and J gave up 14 bases, with 10 bases separating them. Germline assignment: CDR1 MNHEY and CDR2 SVGEGT. The CDR3 protein is CASSYRGAALHF. CDR3 DNA sequence: TGTGCCAGCAGTTACAGGGGCGCAGCCCTCCACTTT.

The J gene is TRBJ2-7, the V gene TRBV18; 8 nucleotides agree with TRBD1. V was clipped by 4 bases and J by 7 bases; unmatched bases: 18. The germline V gene has CDR1 KGHSH and CDR2 LQKENI. The CDR3 runs to 17 residues. This CDR3 is CASSQTTGAQGREEQYF. The CDR3 DNA reads TGTGCCAGCTCACAAACGACAGGGGCTCAGGGAAGGGAGGAGCAGTACTTC. Together with reference TRBV18 and TRBJ2-7, the CDR3 gives the full variable domain: NAGVMQNPRHLVRRRGQEARLRCSPMKGHSHVYWYRQLPEEGLKFMVYLQKENIIDESGMPKERFSAEFPKEGPSILRIQQVVRGDSAAYFCASSQTTGAQGREEQYFGPGTRLTVT.

The chain is built from TRBV29-1 and TRBJ1-1; D gene uncertain. Between the trimmed V and J ends, which lost 5 bases and 1 base, there was a span of 14 bases. This CDR3 region has 14 residues. Looked up from germline, CDR1 is SQVTM and CDR2 is ANQGSEA. This CDR3 is CSVRSGTWNTEAFF. The CDR3 DNA follows: TGCAGCGTTCGCTCGGGAACTTGGAACACTGAAGCTTTCTTT.